A single sample gave rise to the 10 T cell receptor beta chains below, sequenced in a study of blood T cell repertoires in COVID-19. The table came from immunoSEQ multiplex PCR; TCRdb's copy has only in-frame clones and leaves some out. The profile shows approximately 29,000 clones, less than 90% of them singletons. The sample consisted of peripheral blood. The receptors derive from a woman in her sixties or seventies with active COVID-19.

The rearrangement uses TRBV7-9 and TRBJ2-7, with TRBD2 as a possible D gene (7 bases). V dropped 4 bases and J dropped 7 bases, with 14 bases sitting between them. Germline V gives CDR1 SEHNR, CDR2 FQNEAQ (reference sequence). The CDR3 loop spans 13 amino acids. The CDR3 bases are TGTGCCAGCAGCTCGCGGGGGCCGGAAGAGCAGTACTTC. It encodes CASSSRGPEEQYF.

This chain joins TRBV4-1 and TRBJ1-2; TRBD1 matches 7 bases. The V segment lost 2 bases and the J segment 8 bases; nucleotides outside the gene matches: 5. The CDR3 is 13 amino acids. In germline, CDR1 is MGHRA, CDR2 YSYEKL. CDR3 amino acids: CASSQTQGLGYTF. The CDR3 DNA is TGCGCCAGCAGCCAAACACAGGGGTTAGGCTACACCTTC.

The chain uses TRBV28 and TRBJ1-5, with a tentative D call TRBD1 (6 bases). The V end lost 3 bases, the J end lost 4 bases, and 16 bases lay between the germline ends. CDR3 length equals 16 residues. Germline V gives CDR1 MDHEN, CDR2 SYDVKM. The CDR3 loop is CASSFGATGLNQPQHF. The CDR3 DNA reads TGTGCCAGCAGTTTCGGGGCTACAGGGTTAAATCAGCCCCAGCATTTT.

A single count supports this clone. The chain has TRBV25-1 and TRBJ1-4; 7 bases are shared with TRBD1. Germline-derived CDR1 and CDR2 are MGHDK and SYGVNS. Germline trimming cut 7 bases from V and 8 bases from J; bases unmatched to any gene: 4. This CDR3 spans 12 amino acids. CDR3 in amino acids: CASNRGREKLFF. The CDR3 nucleotides read TGTGCCAGCAACAGGGGAAGGGAAAAACTGTTTTTT. The whole variable domain, filled in from reference TRBV25-1 and TRBJ1-4, reads EADIYQTPRYLVIGTGKKITLECSQTMGHDKMYWYQQDPGMELHLIHYSYGVNSTEKGDLSSESTVSRIRTEHFPLTLESARPSHTSQYLCASNRGREKLFFGSGTQLSVL.

This chain links TRBV19 with TRBJ2-1, with 8 bases that match TRBD2. This CDR3 contains 17 residues. Germline V lookup: CDR1 LNHDA, CDR2 SQIVND (reference sequence). Trimming at V came to 2 bases and at J to 7 bases, leaving 13 bases not matched to a gene. CDR3 loop: CASSIRLGGAGMNEQFF. The CDR3 nucleotides read TGTGCCAGTAGTATAAGGCTCGGGGGGGCCGGGATGAATGAGCAGTTCTTC. Supplemented by reference TRBV19 and TRBJ2-1, the full variable domain reads DGGITQSPKYLFRKEGQNVTLSCEQNLNHDAMYWYRQDPGQGLRLIYYSQIVNDFQKGDIAEGYSVSREKKESFPLTVTSAQKNPTAFYLCASSIRLGGAGMNEQFFGPGTRLTVL.

The gene calls are TRBV30 and TRBJ2-3; 7 positions agree with TRBD1. The CDR3 contains 14 residues. V dropped 1 base and J dropped 3; count of bases not matched to a gene: 4. Germline V gene lookup returns CDR1 GTSNPN and CDR2 SVGIG (reference sequence). DNA of the CDR3: TGTGCCTGGAGTGGGGACAGTATAACAGATACGCAGTATTTT. Translation: CAWSGDSITDTQYF.

The V and J genes are TRBV27 and TRBJ2-5, with a weak D call TRBD2 (6 bases). There are 18 residues in the CDR3. V was cut by 5 bases and J by 0 bases, with 22 bases left in between. The germline gives CDR1 MNHEY, CDR2 SMNVEV (reference sequence). CDR3 protein: CASSPLAQAGSYQETQYF. DNA for the CDR3: TGTGCCAGCAGTCCCCTCGCGCAGGCGGGGTCGTACCAAGAGACCCAGTACTTC.

The V gene is TRBV2, the J gene TRBJ2-1; 14 bases are a match to TRBD2. Germline CDR1 and CDR2: SNHLY and FYNNEI. The V segment lost 10 bases and the J segment 10 bases; nucleotides outside the gene matches: 6. This CDR3 has 13 amino acids. The CDR3 sequence: CAIGTSGSEEQFF. CDR3 nucleotides: TGTGCCATCGGGACTAGCGGGAGTGAGGAGCAGTTCTTC. Combining the CDR3 with reference TRBV2 and TRBJ2-1 gives the whole variable domain EPEVTQTPSHQVTQMGQEVILRCVPISNHLYFYWYRQILGQKVEFLVSFYNNEISEKSEIFDDQFSVERPDGSNFTLKIRSTKLEDSAMYFCAIGTSGSEEQFFGPGTRLTVL.

The chain uses TRBV7-3 and TRBJ2-1; 8 nucleotides agree with TRBD1. Germline CDR1 SGHTA, CDR2 FQGTGA. V shed 2 bases, J shed 10 bases, and the junction held 4 bases outside the gene matches. The CDR3 has 13 residues. CDR3 sequence: CASSLGQGLEQFF. CDR3 nucleotide sequence: TGTGCCAGCAGCTTAGGACAGGGTCTCGAGCAGTTCTTC.

This chain connects TRBV11-2 to TRBJ2-5, with 9 bases lining up with TRBD2. This CDR3 region has 14 residues. V lost 6 bases, J lost 3 bases, and 5 bases stayed unmatched. Germline V gene sequence: CDR1 SGHAT, CDR2 FQNNGV. CDR3 protein: CASSKLAGEETQYF. The CDR3 DNA reads as TGTGCCAGCAGTAAGTTAGCGGGAGAAGAGACCCAGTACTTC.